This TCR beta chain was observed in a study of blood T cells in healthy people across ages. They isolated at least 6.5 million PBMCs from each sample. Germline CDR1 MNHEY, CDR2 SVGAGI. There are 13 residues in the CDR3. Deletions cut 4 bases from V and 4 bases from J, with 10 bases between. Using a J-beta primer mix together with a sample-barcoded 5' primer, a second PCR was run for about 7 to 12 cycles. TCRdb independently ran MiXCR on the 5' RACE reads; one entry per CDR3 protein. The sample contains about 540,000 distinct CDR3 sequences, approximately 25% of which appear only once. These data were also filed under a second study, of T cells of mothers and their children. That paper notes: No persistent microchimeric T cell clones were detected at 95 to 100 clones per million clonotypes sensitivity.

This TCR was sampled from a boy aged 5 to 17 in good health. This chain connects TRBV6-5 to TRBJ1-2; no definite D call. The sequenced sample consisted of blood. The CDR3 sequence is CASSSAPPYGYTF. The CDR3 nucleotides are TGTGCCAGCAGTTCCGCGCCGCCCTATGGCTACACCTTC.